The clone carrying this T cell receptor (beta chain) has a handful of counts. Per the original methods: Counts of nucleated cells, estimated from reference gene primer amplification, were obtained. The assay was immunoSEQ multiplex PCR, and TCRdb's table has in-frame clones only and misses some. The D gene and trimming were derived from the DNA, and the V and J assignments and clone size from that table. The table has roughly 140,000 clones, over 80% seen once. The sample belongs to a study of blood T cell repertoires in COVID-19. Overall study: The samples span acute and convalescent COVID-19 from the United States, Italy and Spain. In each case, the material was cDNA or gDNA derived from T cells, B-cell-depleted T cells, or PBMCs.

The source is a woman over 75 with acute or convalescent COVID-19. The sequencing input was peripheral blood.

The CDR3 bases are TGTGCCAGCAGCATAGCGGGGGGGCTTAGAAACATTCAGTACTTC. Translating it yields CASSIAGGLRNIQYF. The V gene is TRBV2, the J gene TRBJ2-4; 11 bases align to TRBD2. V shed 6 bases, J shed 6 bases, and the junction held 7 bases outside the gene matches. Germline CDR1 and CDR2: SNHLY and FYNNEI. The CDR3 sequence is 15 residues long. The full variable domain, in which reference TRBV2 and TRBJ2-4 provide the parts outside the CDR3, is EPEVTQTPSHQVTQMGQEVILRCVPISNHLYFYWYRQILGQKVEFLVSFYNNEISEKSEIFDDQFSVERPDGSNFTLKIRSTKLEDSAMYFCASSIAGGLRNIQYFGAGTRLSVL.